The clone carrying this TCR beta chain was observed at least ten times. The antigen is not known. TCRdb redid the calling of the 5' RACE reads with MiXCR, one entry per CDR3 protein. The sample yields over 450,000 distinct CDR3 sequences, over 9.5% seen once. These data come from a study of CD8 T cells in ankylosing spondylitis. Study-wide findings and caveats: A motif of fewer than ten highly homologous TCR beta variants was seen as apparently characteristic of ankylosing spondylitis blood. The authors reported significant enrichment of disease-linked clones in matched ankylosing spondylitis synovial fluid.

What was sequenced was blood, either unsorted or a sorted T cell fraction (not recorded which). This clonotype originated in a male donor with ankylosing spondylitis.

CDR3 sequence (DNA): TGCGCCAGCAGCTCGCGGACAGCCTATGGCTACACCTTC. Translation gives CASSSRTAYGYTF. The chain links TRBV5-1 to TRBJ1-2; tentative D call: TRBD1 (6 bases). The V and J ends lost 3 bases and 4 bases respectively, with 10 bases between them. Looked up from germline, CDR1 is SGHRS and CDR2 is YFSETQ. This CDR3 region has 13 residues.